The clone carrying this T cell receptor (beta chain) was seen just once. The source of the sample is a study of blood T cell repertoires in COVID-19. Assay used: immunoSEQ multiplex PCR; TCRdb lists only in-frame clones, some missing. The table lists approximately 67,000 clones, 87% of them singletons. This CDR3 spans 16 amino acids. Germline V lookup: CDR1 MNHNS, CDR2 SASEGT. J lost 3 bases, V lost 2 bases, and 7 bases had no gene match. The sequenced sample was peripheral blood. The genes are TRBV6-1 and TRBJ2-3; TRBD2 matches 8 bases. The sequence came from an elderly woman with acute or convalescent COVID-19. The DNA for the CDR3 is TGTGCCAGCAGTGAATTCGAGACTAGCGTTACAGATACGCAGTATTTT. Its translation: CASSEFETSVTDTQYF.